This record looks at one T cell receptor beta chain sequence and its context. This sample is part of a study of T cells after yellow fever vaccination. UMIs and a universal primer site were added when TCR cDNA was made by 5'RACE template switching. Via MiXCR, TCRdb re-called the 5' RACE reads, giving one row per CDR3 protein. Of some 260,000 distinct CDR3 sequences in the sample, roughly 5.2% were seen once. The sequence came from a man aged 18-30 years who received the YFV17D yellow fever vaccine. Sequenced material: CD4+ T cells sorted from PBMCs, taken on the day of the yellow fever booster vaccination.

CDR3 amino acids: CASSFGLRGTDTQYF. As DNA, the CDR3 is TGTGCCAGCAGTTTCGGTCTCAGGGGCACAGATACGCAGTATTTT. The chain has TRBV12-3 or TRBV12-4 and TRBJ2-3; tentatively, D is TRBD1 (5 bases). This CDR3 spans 15 amino acids. V was trimmed by 3 bases and J by 1 base, leaving 11 bases between them.